Listed below are T cell receptor beta chains from one sample, sequenced in a study of T cell responses to AZD1222 COVID-19 vaccine. The assay was immunoSEQ multiplex PCR, and TCRdb's table has in-frame clones only and misses some. The table lists 150,000 to 200,000 clones, 90% to 95% of them singletons. Sample: peripheral blood, taken on day 0 of AZD1222 vaccination. The receptors stem from an adult in good health. Both conserved end residues are part of each CDR3. A D gene is named only where the DNA matches it firmly.

v_gene: TRBV27; j_gene: TRBJ2-7; d_gene: TRBD2; CDR3aa: CASSIGLAGTYEQYF; CDR3nt: TGTGCCAGCAGTATCGGACTAGCGGGGACCTACGAGCAGTACTTC
v_gene: TRBV6-4; j_gene: TRBJ1-4; d_gene: .; CDR3aa: CASGGLIFVGRVEKLFF; CDR3nt: TGTGCCAGCGGCGGCCTGATCTTTGTGGGCAGGGTGGAAAAACTGTTTTTT
v_gene: TRBV21-1; j_gene: TRBJ2-1; d_gene: .; CDR3aa: CASSTKSTRLYNEQFF; CDR3nt: TGTGCCAGCAGCACAAAGAGCACTAGACTCTACAATGAGCAGTTCTTC
v_gene: TRBV24-1; j_gene: TRBJ2-3; d_gene: .; CDR3aa: CATSEAGEATDTQYF; CDR3nt: TGTGCCACCAGTGAGGCAGGGGAGGCGACAGATACGCAGTATTTT
v_gene: TRBV5-8; j_gene: TRBJ1-2; d_gene: .; CDR3aa: CASNLGRERRNGYTF; CDR3nt: TGTGCCAGCAACCTCGGTCGGGAAAGGAGGAATGGCTACACCTTC
v_gene: TRBV9; j_gene: TRBJ2-5; d_gene: .; CDR3aa: CASSDTTGRETQYF; CDR3nt: TGTGCCAGCAGCGACACGACAGGGAGGGAGACCCAGTACTTC
v_gene: TRBV5-1; j_gene: TRBJ2-7; d_gene: .; CDR3aa: CASSSRVPGASSYEQYF; CDR3nt: TGCGCCAGCAGCTCCCGCGTTCCGGGAGCGAGCTCCTACGAGCAGTACTTC
v_gene: TRBV6-2/TRBV6-3; j_gene: TRBJ2-1; d_gene: .; CDR3aa: CASSYEDTYNEQFF; CDR3nt: TGTGCCAGCAGTTACGAGGACACCTACAATGAGCAGTTCTTC
v_gene: TRBV6-2/TRBV6-3; j_gene: TRBJ1-6; d_gene: .; CDR3aa: CASSLRDPAGNSPLHF; CDR3nt: TGTGCCAGCAGTTTGAGGGATCCGGCGGGGAATTCACCCCTCCACTTT
v_gene: TRBV19; j_gene: TRBJ1-1; d_gene: .; CDR3aa: CASSMRGREGTEAFF; CDR3nt: TGTGCCAGTAGTATGCGGGGGCGGGAAGGGACTGAAGCTTTCTTT
v_gene: TRBV24-1; j_gene: TRBJ2-1; d_gene: .; CDR3aa: CATSDPGADNEQFF; CDR3nt: TGTGCCACCAGTGACCCGGGGGCAGACAATGAGCAGTTCTTC